This passage covers 7 T cell receptor beta chains from one sample sequenced in a study of T cells in Graves' hyperthyroidism and ophthalmopathy. RNA transcripts provided the source from which TCR beta CDR3 regions were amplified. First-round RT-PCR targeting the TCR CDR3 was performed with the HTBI primer set. TCRdb re-called the multiplex PCR reads with MiXCR, one entry per CDR3 protein. The sample has about 590,000 distinct CDR3 sequences; 11% to 15% are singletons. Specimen: blood. These receptors were taken from a woman aged 18-30 years with Graves' ophthalmopathy.

The table lists this clonotype with a few counts. V is TRBV3-1 and J is TRBJ2-5; a weak D match, TRBD2 (6 bases). This CDR3 is built from 15 residues. Trimming left V 0 bases short and J 7 bases short, with 15 bases between. Germline CDR1 LGHDT, CDR2 YNNKEL (reference sequence). CDR3 amino acids: CASSQDIGAGGTQYF. The CDR3 DNA reads TGTGCCAGCAGCCAAGATATAGGTGCCGGGGGGACCCAGTACTTC.

The chain joins TRBV10-1 to TRBJ2-1, with 11 bases matching TRBD2. V lost 4 bases to trimming and J lost 9 bases; unmatched junction nucleotides: 14. Germline lookup yields CDR1 WNHNN and CDR2 SYGVQD (reference sequence). The CDR3 consists of 17 residues. In nucleotides, the CDR3 is TGCGCCAGCAGTGTAAAGGGGGCGAGACTAGCGGGATTTGAGCAGTTCTTC. It is translated as CASSVKGARLAGFEQFF.

This clonotype was counted at least ten times. The rearrangement links TRBV3-1 to TRBJ2-7, with a possible D match to TRBD1 (5 bases). Trimming removed 5 bases from V and 3 bases from J, with 11 bases in between. This CDR3 region has 13 residues. Looked up from germline, CDR1 is LGHDT and CDR2 is YNNKEL (reference sequence). This chain's CDR3 is CASSYDRFYEQYF. CDR3 nucleotide sequence: TGTGCCAGCAGCTACGACAGATTCTACGAGCAGTACTTC.

As concerns this clonotype: A read error may explain this, as a much larger clone is one base away. V and J are TRBV11-2 and TRBJ1-4; 7 bases match TRBD1. V was pared by 5 bases and J by 7 bases, with 16 bases of the junction left unmatched. This CDR3 comprises 17 residues. Germline CDR1 SGHAT, CDR2 FQNNGV. The CDR3 sequence: CASSRPRTVTGIEKLFF. Written as DNA, the CDR3 is TGTGCCAGCAGCCGACCCCGCACCGTGACAGGGATTGAAAAACTGTTTTTT.

In its sample, this clonotype was seen many times. J is TRBJ2-1 and V is TRBV12-5; possible D gene TRBD1, 7 bases. Trimming shortened V by 3 bases and J by 5 bases, and 11 bases separated the two germline ends. The CDR3 is made up of 14 amino acids. Germline V gives CDR1 LGHNT, CDR2 FRNRAP. CDR3: CASGLSGGHNEQFF. The CDR3 DNA sequence: TGTGCTAGTGGTTTATCAGGGGGGCACAATGAGCAGTTCTTC.

With regard to this clonotype: This may come from a read error, since a much larger clone is one base off. The rearrangement links TRBV15 to TRBJ1-6, with 8 bases that match TRBD1. CDR1 LNHNV and CDR2 YYDKDF come from the germline V gene (reference sequence). This CDR3 contains 16 residues. CDR3 in DNA: TGTGCCACCAGCAGGATAACAGGGGGACATAATTTACCCCTCCACTTT. The encoded protein is CATSRITGGHNLPLHF.

This clonotype has a count of ten or more. This rearrangement joins TRBV5-6 to TRBJ2-3; no reliable D call. V lost 4 bases, J lost 2 bases, and 8 bases lay in between. The germline V gene encodes CDR1 SGHDT and CDR2 YYEEEE. The CDR3 has 13 residues. DNA for the CDR3: TGTGCCAGCAGCCCGGAGACCACAGATACGCAGTATTTT. This translates into CASSPETTDTQYF.